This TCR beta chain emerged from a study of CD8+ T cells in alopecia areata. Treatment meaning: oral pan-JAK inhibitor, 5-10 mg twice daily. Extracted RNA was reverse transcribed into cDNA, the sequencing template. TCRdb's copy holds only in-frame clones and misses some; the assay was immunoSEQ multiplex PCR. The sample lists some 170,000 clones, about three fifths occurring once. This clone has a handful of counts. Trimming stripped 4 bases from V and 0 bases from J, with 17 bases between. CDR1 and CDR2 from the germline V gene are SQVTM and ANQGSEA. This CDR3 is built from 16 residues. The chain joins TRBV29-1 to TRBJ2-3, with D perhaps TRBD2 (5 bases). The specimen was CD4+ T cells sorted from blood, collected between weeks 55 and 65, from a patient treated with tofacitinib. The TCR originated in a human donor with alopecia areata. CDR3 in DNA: TGCAGCGTTGCCAAGCCCCCCGGGGATAGCACAGATACGCAGTATTTT. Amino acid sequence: CSVAKPPGDSTDTQYF.